The present TCR beta chain was sequenced within a study of beta chain features in type 1 diabetes. Study results and caveats: Type 1 diabetes patients had TCRB CDR3s that were shorter (moderately but significantly so) in all four CD4+ subsets.

What was sequenced were expressed TCRB transcripts, since all of the isolated RNA had been reverse transcribed. Naive, central memory and regulatory T cell samples yielded about 4 million reads on average. The protocol was immunoSEQ multiplex PCR, while the TCRdb copy is restricted to in-frame clones and leaves out a portion. The data contain about 650,000 clones, around 11% of them singletons. This clone showed up just a few times. Its target is not known. V was shortened by 5 bases and J by 6 bases, with 21 bases between the two germline ends. This CDR3 has 15 amino acids. Germline V gene sequence: CDR1 SGHRS, CDR2 YFSETQ.

The rearrangement joins TRBV5-1 to TRBJ2-7; a possible D gene is TRBD1 (5 bases). Sequencing was performed on naive CD4+ T cells from blood. The clonotype was recovered from a man aged 30 to 39 with type 1 diabetes. The CDR3 sequence is CASSVQGQGQAEQYF. CDR3 nucleotide sequence: TGCGCCAGCAGTGTCCAAGGGCAGGGCCAGGCCGAGCAGTACTTC.